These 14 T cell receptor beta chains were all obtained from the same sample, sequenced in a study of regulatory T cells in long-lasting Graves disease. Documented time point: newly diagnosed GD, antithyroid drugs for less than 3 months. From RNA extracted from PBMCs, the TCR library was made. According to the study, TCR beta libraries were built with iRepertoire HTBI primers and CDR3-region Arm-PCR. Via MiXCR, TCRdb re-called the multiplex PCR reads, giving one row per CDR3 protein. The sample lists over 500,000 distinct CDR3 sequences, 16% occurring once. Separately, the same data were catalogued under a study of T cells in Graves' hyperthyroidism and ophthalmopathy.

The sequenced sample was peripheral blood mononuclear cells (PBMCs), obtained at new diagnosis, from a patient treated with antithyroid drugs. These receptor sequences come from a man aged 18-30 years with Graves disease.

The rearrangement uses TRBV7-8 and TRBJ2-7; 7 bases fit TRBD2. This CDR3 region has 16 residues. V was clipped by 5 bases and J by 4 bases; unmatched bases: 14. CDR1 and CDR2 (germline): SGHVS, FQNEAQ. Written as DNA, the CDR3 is TGTGCCAGCAGCCCTTTTGGGGTAGCGGGTGGTTACGAGCAGTACTTC. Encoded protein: CASSPFGVAGGYEQYF. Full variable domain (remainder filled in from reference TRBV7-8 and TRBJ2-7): GAGVSQSPRYKVAKRGQDVALRCDPISGHVSLFWYQQALGQGPEFLTYFQNEAQLDKSGLPSDRFFAERPEGSVSTLKIQRTQQEDSAVYLCASSPFGVAGGYEQYFGPGTRLTVT.

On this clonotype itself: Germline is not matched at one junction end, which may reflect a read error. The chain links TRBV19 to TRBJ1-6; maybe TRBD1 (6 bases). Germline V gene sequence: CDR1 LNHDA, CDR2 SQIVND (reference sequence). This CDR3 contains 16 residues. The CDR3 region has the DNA TGTGCCAGTAGTATCACAACTGGACAGAATAATTCACTCCTCCACTTT. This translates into CASSITTGQNNSLLHF.

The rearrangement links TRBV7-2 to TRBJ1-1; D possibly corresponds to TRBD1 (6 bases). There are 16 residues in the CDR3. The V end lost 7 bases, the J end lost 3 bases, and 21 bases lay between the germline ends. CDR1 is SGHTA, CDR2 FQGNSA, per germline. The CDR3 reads CASTGGARGSHTEAFF. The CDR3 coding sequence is TGTGCCAGCACTGGGGGGGCTCGAGGGTCTCACACTGAAGCTTTCTTT.

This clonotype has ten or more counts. CDR3 sequence (DNA): TGTGCCAGCAGCTGGGAGATGGGACGGCCGAACACTGAAGCTTTCTTT. Amino acid sequence: CASSWEMGRPNTEAFF. The chain carries TRBV7-9 and TRBJ1-1, with a weak D call TRBD1 (5 bases). The V and J ends lost 4 bases and 1 base respectively, with 16 bases between them. This CDR3 comprises 16 residues. The germline CDR1 and CDR2 sequences are SEHNR and FQNEAQ (reference sequence).

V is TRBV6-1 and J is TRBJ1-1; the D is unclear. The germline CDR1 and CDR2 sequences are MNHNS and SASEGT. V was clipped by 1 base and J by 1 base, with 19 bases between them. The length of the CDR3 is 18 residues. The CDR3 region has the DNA TGTGCCAGCAGTGAAGATGGATTCGACCAGCCCCGGAACACTGAAGCTTTCTTT. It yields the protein CASSEDGFDQPRNTEAFF.

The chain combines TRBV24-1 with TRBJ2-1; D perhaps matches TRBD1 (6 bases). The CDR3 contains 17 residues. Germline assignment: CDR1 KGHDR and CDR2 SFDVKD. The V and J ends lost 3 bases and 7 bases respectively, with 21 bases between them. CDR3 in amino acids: CATSDGLVQGGMNEQFF. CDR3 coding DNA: TGTGCCACCAGTGATGGATTGGTACAGGGTGGCATGAATGAGCAGTTCTTC.

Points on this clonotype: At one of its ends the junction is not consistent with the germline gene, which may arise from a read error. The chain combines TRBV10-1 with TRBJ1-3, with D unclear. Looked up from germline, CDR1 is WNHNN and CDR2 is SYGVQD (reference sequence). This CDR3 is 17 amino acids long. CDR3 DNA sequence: TGCGCCAGCAGTGAGCCCTGGGCGGAAAGCTCTGGAAACACCATATACTTT. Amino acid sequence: CASSEPWAESSGNTIYF.

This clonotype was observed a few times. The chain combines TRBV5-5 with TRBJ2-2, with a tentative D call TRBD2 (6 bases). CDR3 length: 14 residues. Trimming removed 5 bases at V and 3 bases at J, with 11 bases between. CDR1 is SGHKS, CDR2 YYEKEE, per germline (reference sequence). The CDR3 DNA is TGTGCCAGCAGACGACTAGTAGACACCGGGGAGCTGTTTTTT. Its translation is CASRRLVDTGELFF.

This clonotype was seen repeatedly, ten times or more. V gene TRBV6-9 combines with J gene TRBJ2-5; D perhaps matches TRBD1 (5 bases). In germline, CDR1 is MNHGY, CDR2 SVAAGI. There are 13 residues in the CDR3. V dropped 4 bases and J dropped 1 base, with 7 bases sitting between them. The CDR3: CASSSDSQETQYF. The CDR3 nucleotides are TGTGCCAGCAGTTCAGACAGCCAAGAGACCCAGTACTTC.

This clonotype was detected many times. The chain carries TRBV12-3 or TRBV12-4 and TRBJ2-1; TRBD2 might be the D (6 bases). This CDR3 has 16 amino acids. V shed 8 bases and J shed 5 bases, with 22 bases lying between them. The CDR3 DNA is TGTGCCAGCGGGAGATCCGTAGCGGACCCCCACAATGAGCAGTTCTTC. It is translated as CASGRSVADPHNEQFF.

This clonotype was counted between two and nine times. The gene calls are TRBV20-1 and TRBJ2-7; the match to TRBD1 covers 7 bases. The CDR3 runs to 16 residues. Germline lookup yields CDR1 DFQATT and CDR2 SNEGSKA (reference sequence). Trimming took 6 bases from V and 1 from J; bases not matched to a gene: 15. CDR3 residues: CSAQGVGRAPSYEQYF. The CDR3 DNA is TGCAGTGCGCAGGGGGTAGGCAGGGCCCCATCCTACGAGCAGTACTTC.

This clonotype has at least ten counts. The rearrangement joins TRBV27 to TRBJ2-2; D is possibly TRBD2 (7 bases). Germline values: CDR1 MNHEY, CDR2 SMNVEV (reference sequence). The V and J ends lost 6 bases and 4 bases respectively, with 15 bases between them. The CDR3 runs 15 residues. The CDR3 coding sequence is TGTGCCAGCAGCCTAATCGGGGGGCTCACCGGGGAGCTGTTTTTT. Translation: CASSLIGGLTGELFF.

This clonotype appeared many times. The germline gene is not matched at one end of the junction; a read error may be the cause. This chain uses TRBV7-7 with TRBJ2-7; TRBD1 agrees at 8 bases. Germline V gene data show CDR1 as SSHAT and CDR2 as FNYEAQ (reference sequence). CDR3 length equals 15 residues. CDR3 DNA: TGTGCTAGCAGCTTAGGACAGGGTAACGTCTACGAGCAGTACTTC. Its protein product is CASSLGQGNVYEQYF.

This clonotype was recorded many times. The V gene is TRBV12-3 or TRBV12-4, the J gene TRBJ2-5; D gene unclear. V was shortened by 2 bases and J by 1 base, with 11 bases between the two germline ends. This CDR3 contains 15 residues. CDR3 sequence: CASSLTPAGQETQYF. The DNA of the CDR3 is TGTGCCAGCAGTTTAACCCCAGCAGGCCAAGAGACCCAGTACTTC.